The entry that follows covers one TCR beta chain sequence. This CDR3 is also generated by other DNA sequences in the sample. Whereas donors were nominally healthy upon sampling, unrecorded immune exposures were probable. The source of the sample is a study of cytomegalovirus exposure and HLA in healthy donors. Study overall: T cells numbering around 170 million yielded some 100 million unique TCR beta sequences in an earlier analysis. Assignment to the Caucasian-associated ancestry cluster applied to approximately 79% of the approximately 400 genotyped donors.

Researchers ran the PCR with 60 Vbeta and 13 Jbeta primers. Clones were sequenced by immunoSEQ multiplex PCR, and TCRdb holds only the in-frame ones, with some missing. The sample has 200,000 to 250,000 clones; roughly 84% are singletons. Sequencing was done on a sample of PBMCs. The receptor was derived from a human donor in good health.

The CDR3 protein is CASSTSGRETQYF. Here the CDR3 DNA reads TGTGCCAGCAGTACTAGCGGGAGGGAGACCCAGTACTTC. This chain uses TRBV6-1 with TRBJ2-5; 12 bases map to TRBD2. J lost 5 bases, V lost 5 bases, and 0 bases had no gene match. The germline gives CDR1 MNHNS, CDR2 SASEGT. This CDR3 region has 13 residues.